This entry is about one T cell receptor beta chain. Its antigen is not known. The data stem from a study of T cell responses to AZD1222 COVID-19 vaccine. Whole-study findings and limits: The study reported that nearly half of spike-specific TCRs target unmutated variant regions. CD4 TCRs associated with vaccination spanned spike, dominating at 160-218 and 743-854. Baseline antibody screening turned up just six or seven seropositive AZD1222 recipients. Clonal diversity was possibly underestimated; the donors were predominantly white British and more often female.

Generated by immunoSEQ multiplex PCR, the TCRdb table keeps only in-frame clones and is missing some. This table has about 59,000 clones, 89% appearing once. The CDR3 consists of 15 residues. Germline V gene data show CDR1 as LNHDA and CDR2 as SQIVND (reference sequence). V was clipped by 9 bases and J by 0 bases; unmatched bases: 4. This clonotype was obtained from an adult who received the AZD1222 COVID-19 vaccine. Here the sequenced sample was peripheral blood, taken 28 days after the second AZD1222 dose. The genes are TRBV19 and TRBJ1-4; 10 bases are a match to TRBD1. The CDR3 DNA follows: TGTGCCAGCCGGGACAGGGGAGCAACTAATGAAAAACTGTTTTTT. It is translated as CASRDRGATNEKLFF.